These 18 T cell receptor beta chains came from one sample sequenced in a study of T cells in Graves' hyperthyroidism and ophthalmopathy. RNA transcripts yielded amplified TCR beta CDR3 regions. HTBI primers were used for first-round RT-PCR of the TCR CDR3. In TCRdb, the multiplex PCR reads were re-called with MiXCR into one record per CDR3 protein. Of hundreds of thousands of distinct CDR3 sequences listed, 13% to 15% are singletons. Sequencing was performed on blood. Source of these receptors: a woman aged 18-35 years with Graves' hyperthyroidism.

V usage is TRBV15 and J usage is TRBJ1-2; TRBD1 might be the D (6 bases). The CDR3 runs to 13 residues. Germline V gives CDR1 LNHNV, CDR2 YYDKDF (reference sequence). Trimming took off 2 bases at V and 3 bases at J, with 7 bases between the two ends. CDR3 sequence reads: CATSRQGYYGYTF. The DNA for the CDR3 is TGTGCCACCAGCAGACAGGGGTACTATGGCTACACCTTC.

In this sample, this clonotype turned up many times. The chain is built from TRBV24-1 and TRBJ2-5, with 13 bases lining up with TRBD2. CDR1 and CDR2 (germline): KGHDR, SFDVKD. The CDR3 spans 16 residues. Trimming at V came to 5 bases and at J to 5 bases, leaving 7 bases not matched to a gene. The CDR3 here is CATSGTSGSAEETQYF. Here the CDR3 DNA reads TGTGCCACCAGTGGGACTAGCGGGAGTGCGGAGGAGACCCAGTACTTC.

This clonotype was counted at least ten times. V is TRBV2 and J is TRBJ1-1, with 9 bases identical to TRBD1. This CDR3 region has 15 residues. The germline V gene encodes CDR1 SNHLY and CDR2 FYNNEI. V lost 5 bases and J lost 4; bases outside the gene matches: 8. CDR3 sequence (DNA): TGTGCCAGCAGTATAATACAGGGGGCGGCCACTGAAGCTTTCTTT. This codes for CASSIIQGAATEAFF.

This clonotype was seen only a few times. The chain employs TRBV20-1 and TRBJ1-5, with D perhaps TRBD1 (5 bases). Deletions cut 0 bases from V and 8 bases from J, with 14 bases between. The CDR3 sequence is 14 residues long. Germline assignment: CDR1 DFQATT and CDR2 SNEGSKA (reference sequence). CDR3 residues: CSARDLSGWEPQHF. The CDR3 DNA reads TGCAGTGCTAGAGACTTGTCAGGGTGGGAGCCCCAGCATTTT.

This clonotype came up a few times. The chain couples TRBV10-1 to TRBJ2-3, with TRBD2 identical over 10 bases. V lost 2 bases to trimming and J lost 2 bases; unmatched junction nucleotides: 4. Germline CDR1 and CDR2: WNHNN and SYGVQD (reference sequence). The CDR3 is made up of 16 amino acids. The CDR3 sequence is CASSEVAGGITDTQYF. The CDR3 coding sequence is TGCGCCAGCAGTGAGGTAGCGGGAGGAATCACAGATACGCAGTATTTT.

This clonotype occurred many times. The chain links TRBV7-9 to TRBJ2-7; 7 positions match TRBD2. The ends lost 0 bases at V and 6 bases at J; junction bases unmatched: 5. The germline V gene encodes CDR1 SEHNR and CDR2 FQNEAQ (reference sequence). The CDR3 is 14 residues long. The CDR3 DNA reads TGTGCCAGCAGCTTAGCCGCGGGAGCGAGCGAGCAGTACTTC. Its protein product is CASSLAAGASEQYF. Using reference TRBV7-9 and TRBJ2-7 for the parts outside the CDR3, the full variable domain is DTGVSQNPRHKITKRGQNVTFRCDPISEHNRLYWYRQTLGQGPEFLTYFQNEAQLEKSRLLSDRFSAERPKGSFSTLEIQRTEQGDSAMYLCASSLAAGASEQYFGPGTRLTVT.

This clonotype was found a few times. The chain combines TRBV4-1 with TRBJ1-1; maybe TRBD1 (5 bases). The CDR3 spans 15 residues. Trimming took 8 bases from V and 8 from J, leaving 24 bases between them. CDR1 and CDR2 (germline): MGHRA, YSYEKL. The CDR3 coding sequence is TGCGCCAGCGCGTTGGGGACTGCGTGGGCAGCCGAAGCTTTCTTT. Its translation is CASALGTAWAAEAFF.

This clonotype has only a few counts. A much larger clone differs from this one at a single base, so this may be a read error. The chain uses TRBV11-3 and TRBJ2-5; D not resolved. This CDR3 contains 14 residues. Per the germline V gene, CDR1 is SGHNT and CDR2 is YENEEA. CDR3 bases: TGTGTCAGCAGCTTGGGCCCAAACCAAGAGACCCAGTACTTC. This sequence encodes CVSSLGPNQETQYF.

In its sample, this clonotype was seen many times. The chain couples TRBV15 to TRBJ2-1; 10 bases agree with TRBD2. Germline CDR1 LNHNV, CDR2 YYDKDF (reference sequence). The CDR3 covers 13 residues. The J segment lost 6 bases and the V segment lost 11 bases, leaving 7 bases of the junction unmatched. Written as DNA, the CDR3 is TGTGCCGTTAGCGGGGGGCCTTTCAATGAGCAGTTCTTC. Translating it yields CAVSGGPFNEQFF.

This clonotype was counted a few times. This sequence joins TRBV10-3 and TRBJ1-4; a possible D gene is TRBD1 (5 bases). Germline V CDR1 and CDR2: ENHRY, SYGVKD. With 0 bases removed from V and 8 bases from J, the gap between germline ends came to 13 bases. CDR3 length equals 15 residues. The DNA for the CDR3 is TGTGCCATCAGTGAGTCTGCAGGGCGGGACGAAAAACTGTTTTTT. Its translation: CAISESAGRDEKLFF.

This clonotype was detected many times. V and J are TRBV5-6 and TRBJ2-5; TRBD2 matches 10 bases. The germline V gene encodes CDR1 SGHDT and CDR2 YYEEEE. The CDR3 loop spans 17 amino acids. The junction had 10 bases not matched to a gene; V was cut back by 0 bases and J by 5 bases. The CDR3 region is CASSLAVASGRGETQYF. CDR3 DNA: TGTGCCAGCAGCTTGGCTGTGGCTAGCGGGAGAGGGGAGACCCAGTACTTC. The full variable domain, with the rest looked up from reference TRBV5-6 and TRBJ2-5, is DAGVTQSPTHLIKTRGQQVTLRCSPKSGHDTVSWYQQALGQGPQFIFQYYEEEERQRGNFPDRFSGHQFPNYSSELNVNALLLGDSALYLCASSLAVASGRGETQYFGPGTRLLVL.

The table lists this clonotype with many counts. V usage is TRBV7-9 and J usage is TRBJ2-7, with unresolved D. The CDR3 runs to 12 residues. V shed 6 bases and J shed 3 bases, with 9 bases lying between them. In germline, CDR1 is SEHNR, CDR2 FQNEAQ (reference sequence). The CDR3 is CASSRADYEQYF. The CDR3 bases are TGTGCCAGCAGTCGGGCAGACTACGAGCAGTACTTC.

The chain joins TRBV20-1 to TRBJ2-3; possible D gene TRBD2, 7 bases. The CDR3 is 15 residues long. Germline V gene sequence: CDR1 DFQATT, CDR2 SNEGSKA (reference sequence). The ends were cut back, 3 bases at V and 4 bases at J, with 17 bases in the middle. The CDR3, as DNA: TGCAGTGCTAGTTATCGGGGGGCCCTAGCAGATACGCAGTATTTT. It translates to CSASYRGALADTQYF.

This clonotype occurred many times. The chain is built from TRBV30 and TRBJ2-3, with unresolved D. Germline CDR1 is GTSNPN and CDR2 is SVGIG (reference sequence). V was shortened by 2 bases and J by 4 bases, with 10 bases between the two germline ends. The CDR3 runs 13 residues. CDR3 sequence (DNA): TGTGCCTGGAGTCAGGTGGAACCAGATACGCAGTATTTT. Protein sequence: CAWSQVEPDTQYF.

This clonotype was seen more than once but under ten times. The J gene is TRBJ1-2, the V gene TRBV9; unclear D gene. V lost 4 bases and J lost 8, with 21 bases in between. This CDR3 comprises 15 residues. Germline CDR1 is SGDLS and CDR2 is YYNGEE. The CDR3 protein is CASSPRLDPLRGYTF. The CDR3 DNA reads TGTGCCAGCAGCCCACGACTGGACCCCCTCAGGGGCTACACCTTC. Filled out from reference TRBV9 and TRBJ1-2, the complete variable domain reads DSGVTQTPKHLITATGQRVTLRCSPRSGDLSVYWYQQSLDQGLQFLIQYYNGEERAKGNILERFSAQQFPDLHSELNLSSLELGDSALYFCASSPRLDPLRGYTFGSGTRLTVV.

The chain links TRBV7-3 to TRBJ2-5, with D perhaps matching TRBD2 (7 bases). The DNA end is more similar to TRBJ2-1, so the J call may be wrong. Germline V gene data show CDR1 as SGHTA and CDR2 as FQGTGA. The CDR3 has 17 amino acids. In DNA form, the CDR3 reads TGTGCCAGCAGCTTGGCCGGGGGGCCGGGACTGCGAGAGACCCAGTTCTTC. Translation gives CASSLAGGPGLRETQFF.

This clonotype showed up many times. The chain combines TRBV28 with TRBJ1-2, with D tentatively TRBD1 (5 bases). V gave up 7 bases and J gave up 0 bases, with 15 bases separating them. The CDR3 totals 15 residues. The V gene's germline CDR1 is MDHEN and CDR2 SYDVKM. The CDR3 DNA follows: TGTGCCAGCACCAAGGACCGAGGGGCTAACTATGGCTACACCTTC. This encodes CASTKDRGANYGYTF.

This clonotype was found many times. The V gene is TRBV12-3 or TRBV12-4, the J gene TRBJ2-1, with TRBD1 matching 7 bases. The CDR3 extends over 14 amino acids. Trimming cost V 6 bases and J 2 bases; bases outside gene matches: 4. CDR3 in amino acids: CASRSGTAYNEQFF. CDR3 in DNA: TGTGCCAGCAGGTCCGGGACAGCCTACAATGAGCAGTTCTTC.